The sequence of this T cell receptor beta chain was determined in a study of blood T cells in healthy people across ages. Whole-study findings and limits: The diversity estimates, figures obtained from one million T cells, were considered underestimates. Measured against age, TCR beta diversity per million T cells decreased in a roughly linear manner.

The CDR3 sequence is 14 residues long. The germline gives CDR1 PRHDT, CDR2 FYEKMQ (reference sequence). Between the trimmed V and J ends, which lost 5 bases and 3 bases, there was a span of 13 bases. This clonotype was picked up many times. Its antigen is undetermined. They isolated at least 7 million PBMCs from each sample. It was with a sample-barcoded 5' primer and a J-beta primer mix that a second PCR of roughly 6 to 12 cycles was run. TCRdb processed the 5' RACE reads anew with MiXCR; each CDR3 protein has one entry. In the table there are 700,000 to 950,000 distinct CDR3 sequences, 58% of which are singletons.

Source material: blood. This receptor was identified in a man aged 25 to 40 in good health. The chain joins TRBV13 to TRBJ1-1, with D tentatively TRBD1 (5 bases). DNA for the CDR3: TGTGCCAGCAGCGTGCCAGGGACCTACACTGAAGCTTTCTTT. It specifies CASSVPGTYTEAFF.